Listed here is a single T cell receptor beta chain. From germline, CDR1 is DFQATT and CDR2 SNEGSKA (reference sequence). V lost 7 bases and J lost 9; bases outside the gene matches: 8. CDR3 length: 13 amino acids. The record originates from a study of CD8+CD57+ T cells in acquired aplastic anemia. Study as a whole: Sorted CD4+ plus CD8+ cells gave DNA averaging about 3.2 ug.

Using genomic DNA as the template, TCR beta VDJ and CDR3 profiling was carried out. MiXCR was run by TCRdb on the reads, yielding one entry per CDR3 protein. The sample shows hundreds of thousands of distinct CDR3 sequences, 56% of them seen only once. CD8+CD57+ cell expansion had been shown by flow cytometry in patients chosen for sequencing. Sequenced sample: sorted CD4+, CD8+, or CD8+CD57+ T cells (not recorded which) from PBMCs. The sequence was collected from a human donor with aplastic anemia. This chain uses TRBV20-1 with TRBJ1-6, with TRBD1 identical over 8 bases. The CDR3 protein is CSVLGQGTSPLHF. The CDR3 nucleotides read TGCAGTGTCCTCGGACAGGGAACTTCACCCCTCCACTTT.